These 16 T cell receptor beta chains were all obtained from the same sample, sequenced in a study of breast tumors, draining lymph nodes, adjacent tissues. TCRdb itself ran the multiplex PCR reads through MiXCR, one entry per CDR3 protein. The sample includes tens of thousands of distinct CDR3 sequences, more than 20% of them seen just once. The sequencing input was breast tumor tissue. The receptor source for this set is a female donor with breast cancer. Some clones in this sample may be carry-over from other donors' samples.

At least ten counts were recorded for this clonotype. The CDR3 here is CASSLVADSYEQYF. CDR3 nucleotide sequence: TGTGCCAGCAGCTTAGTAGCGGACTCCTACGAGCAGTACTTC. J is TRBJ2-7 and V is TRBV7-6; weak D call: TRBD2 (6 bases). Germline V gene sequence: CDR1 SGHVS, CDR2 FNYEAQ. This CDR3 spans 14 amino acids. Trimming took 1 base from V and 0 from J, leaving 7 bases between them. Based on the CDR3 plus reference TRBV7-6 and TRBJ2-7, the full variable domain is GAGVSQSPRYKVTKRGQDVALRCDPISGHVSLYWYRQALGQGPEFLTYFNYEAQQDKSGLPNDRFSAERPEGSISTLTIQRTEQRDSAMYRCASSLVADSYEQYFGPGTRLTVT.

This chain joins TRBV12-3 or TRBV12-4 and TRBJ2-1; TRBD2 is a possible D gene (6 bases). The CDR3 contains 13 residues. Trimming removed 6 bases at V and 6 bases at J, with 12 bases between. The CDR3 reads CASSPTTSNEQFF. The CDR3 DNA reads as TGTGCCAGCAGCCCTACGACTAGCAATGAGCAGTTCTTC.

This clonotype was seen at least ten times. The chain has TRBV2 and TRBJ1-2, with unresolved D. The germline V gene encodes CDR1 SNHLY and CDR2 FYNNEI. V lost 8 bases and J 3 bases, leaving 28 bases between the germline ends. The CDR3 length is 18 residues. This chain's CDR3 is CASLPFSVTAPGDYGYTF. CDR3 DNA sequence: TGTGCCAGCTTACCGTTCTCCGTGACGGCCCCAGGCGACTATGGCTACACCTTC.

The table lists this clonotype with many counts. This rearrangement joins TRBV4-2 to TRBJ2-5; the D call may be TRBD1 or TRBD2 (5 bases each). V was clipped by 1 base and J by 5 bases, with 5 bases between them. Germline loops: CDR1 LGHNA, CDR2 YNFKEQ. The CDR3 is 12 residues long. The CDR3 nucleotides are TGTGCCAGCAGCCAAGGGGGGGAGACCCAGTACTTC. Its translation: CASSQGGETQYF.

Many counts were recorded for this clonotype. The chain couples TRBV27 to TRBJ2-7; 7 bases match TRBD1. The length of the CDR3 is 15 residues. Germline V lookup: CDR1 MNHEY, CDR2 SMNVEV (reference sequence). After removal of 3 bases from V and 5 bases from J, the junction contained 10 bases not matched to a gene. This CDR3 reads CASSLTGPGFHEQYF. Written as DNA, the CDR3 is TGTGCCAGCAGTTTGACAGGGCCCGGTTTCCACGAGCAGTACTTC.

The chain joins TRBV28 to TRBJ2-7; 10 nucleotides agree with TRBD2. The junction had 8 bases not matched to a gene; V was cut back by 3 bases and J by 0 bases. This CDR3 spans 17 amino acids. Germline V CDR1 and CDR2: MDHEN, SYDVKM. CDR3 sequence: CASSLEREGLSSYEQYF. CDR3 nucleotide sequence: TGTGCCAGCAGTTTGGAGCGGGAGGGCCTCAGCTCCTACGAGCAGTACTTC.

Remarks on this clonotype: As the CDR3 is not closed by the conserved phenylalanine or tryptophan, this likely results from a read error. The chain uses TRBV28 and TRBJ2-7; 8 bases match TRBD1. The J segment lost 3 bases and the V segment lost 7 bases, leaving 14 bases of the junction unmatched. Germline lookup yields CDR1 MDHEN and CDR2 SYDVKM. The CDR3 consists of 16 residues. The CDR3: CASTPPRGTGRYEQYL. The CDR3 DNA is TGTGCCAGCACCCCACCGCGAGGGACAGGCCGCTACGAGCAGTACCTC.

This clonotype was seen ten or more times. J is TRBJ2-7 and V is TRBV30; 8 bases are shared with TRBD2. Trimming took 4 bases from V and 1 from J; bases not matched to a gene: 9. Germline CDR1 is GTSNPN and CDR2 is SVGIG (reference sequence). The CDR3 is 15 residues long. The CDR3 region is CAWKYPGGGSYEQYF. For the CDR3, the DNA is TGTGCCTGGAAGTACCCCGGGGGGGGTTCCTACGAGCAGTACTTC.

This clonotype showed up many times. J is TRBJ2-7 and V is TRBV19; the D gene could be TRBD1 or TRBD2 (5 bases each). Germline V gene data show CDR1 as LNHDA and CDR2 as SQIVND (reference sequence). V lost 6 bases, J lost 6 bases, and 15 bases lay in between. The CDR3 sequence is 13 residues long. This CDR3 is CASSRDPRSEQYF. The DNA for the CDR3 is TGTGCCAGTAGCCGGGACCCTAGGAGCGAGCAGTACTTC.

As to this clonotype: A read error may explain this, as a much larger clone is one base away. The chain is built from TRBV6-5 and TRBJ1-3; D is uncertain. CDR1 MNHEY and CDR2 SVGAGI come from the germline V gene. The CDR3 sequence is 15 residues long. The CDR3 sequence is CASSSSQASGNAIYF. DNA for the CDR3: TGTGCCAGCAGTAGCTCTCAGGCGTCTGGAAACGCCATATATTTT.

The chain uses TRBV2 and TRBJ1-6, with a possible D match to TRBD1 (5 bases). This CDR3 has 16 residues. Per the germline V gene, CDR1 is SNHLY and CDR2 is FYNNEI. Deletions cut 6 bases from V and 10 bases from J, with 22 bases between. The CDR3 here is CASSLNIGTVNSPLHF. The DNA for the CDR3 is TGTGCCAGCAGCCTAAATATCGGGACGGTGAACTCACCCCTCCACTTT.

At least ten counts were recorded for this clonotype. This chain links TRBV4-2 with TRBJ1-6, with a possible D match to TRBD1 (6 bases). The CDR3 has 16 amino acids. Germline CDR1 reads LGHNA; CDR2 reads YNFKEQ. V lost 4 bases and J 10 bases, leaving 20 bases between the germline ends. The CDR3 region is CASSLTTQGGNSPLHF. The DNA for the CDR3 is TGTGCCAGCAGCCTTACCACACAGGGTGGGAACTCACCCCTCCACTTT.

There are many counts of this clonotype. The gene calls are TRBV6-1 and TRBJ1-5, with 12 bases identical to TRBD1. The V gene's germline CDR1 is MNHNS and CDR2 SASEGT. V lost 7 bases, J lost 7 bases, and 2 bases stayed unmatched. This CDR3 region has 13 residues. CDR3 in DNA: TGTGCCAGCATTGGGACAGGGGGCCAGCCCCAGCATTTT. It yields the protein CASIGTGGQPQHF.

This rearrangement joins TRBV4-1 to TRBJ2-7, with no clear D. Trimming stripped 0 bases from V and 6 bases from J, with 9 bases between. The CDR3 is 13 residues long. The germline gives CDR1 MGHRA, CDR2 YSYEKL. The CDR3 is CASSQDKSAEQYF. CDR3 sequence (DNA): TGCGCCAGCAGCCAAGATAAGAGCGCCGAGCAGTACTTC.

This clonotype appeared many times. This chain links TRBV7-9 with TRBJ2-2; D is uncertain. The CDR3 covers 12 residues. Per germline, CDR1 SEHNR and CDR2 FQNEAQ (reference sequence). The V gene lost 6 bases and the J gene lost 2 bases, with 4 bases spanning the gap. The CDR3 DNA reads TGTGCCAGCAGTGAAAACACCGGGGAGCTGTTTTTT. It encodes CASSENTGELFF. Based on the CDR3 plus reference TRBV7-9 and TRBJ2-2, the full variable domain is DTGVSQNPRHKITKRGQNVTFRCDPISEHNRLYWYRQTLGQGPEFLTYFQNEAQLEKSRLLSDRFSAERPKGSFSTLEIQRTEQGDSAMYLCASSENTGELFFGEGSRLTVL.

The CDR3 here is CASSYTALISYEQYF. CDR3 nucleotide sequence: TGTGCCAGCAGTTACACCGCACTCATCTCCTACGAGCAGTACTTC. This chain links TRBV6-6 with TRBJ2-7; D is undetermined. CDR3 size: 15 residues. From germline, CDR1 is MNHNY and CDR2 SVGAGI (reference sequence). With 2 bases removed from V and 0 bases from J, the gap between germline ends came to 11 bases.